This T cell receptor beta chain comes out of a study of metastatic and nonmetastatic thyroid tumors. The overall study: Repertoire comparison spanned blood and tumor or nodule tissue of malignant and benign thyroid patients. General observations from the study: Patients with malignant thyroid tumors reportedly had significantly higher TCR beta diversity than those with benign nodules, in blood and tumor.

This clone was counted at least ten times. Antigen specificity is unknown. The authors' processing: Clinicopathological groups supplied CDR3 differences that were used to build a distant-metastasis classifier for papillary thyroid cancer. TCRdb reassembled clones from the PCR reads with MiXCR. TCRdb, not the authors, supplied the V and J calls. The sample yields about 69,000 clones, about 14% seen once. Deletions cut 6 bases from V and 9 bases from J, with 24 bases between. CDR3 length equals 16 residues. Germline CDR1 MNHNS, CDR2 SASEGT. Every patient was untreated before thyroid surgery. Sequenced input: blood. The V gene is TRBV6-1, the J gene TRBJ2-1, with D perhaps TRBD1 (6 bases). This receptor was taken from a male donor with papillary thyroid cancer or a benign thyroid nodule (not recorded which). Some clones in this sample may be carry-over from other donors' samples. CDR3 DNA: TGTGCCAGCAGCCCGACTGTGCCACGCTCAGGGGTTGAGCAGTTCTTC. Translation gives CASSPTVPRSGVEQFF.